These 11 T cell receptor beta chains came from one sample sequenced in a study of T cells in Graves' hyperthyroidism and ophthalmopathy (dated by TCRdb to between 2018 and 2020). Library preparation employed multiplex PCR. Sequencing was carried out with an Illumina HiSeq 2000. TCR beta CDR3 regions were amplified from RNA transcripts. The TCR CDR3 was subjected to a first round of RT-PCR using the HTBI primer set and the Qiagen OneStep RT-PCR kit. In TCRdb, the public reads were trimmed at Q25 with fastp and aligned with MiXCR, with productive beta chains retained. Rows are unified per CDR3 protein, each entry keeping the most common DNA and genes. This sample comprises hundreds of thousands of distinct CDR3 sequences, 12% to 15% of them detected only once. The top ten constitute around 20% of the sample. The specimen sequenced was blood. Receptor source: a woman in her sixties with Graves' ophthalmopathy.

Concerning this clonotype: A much larger clonotype is one base distant, so this may be a read error. The chain combines TRBV18 with TRBJ2-3, with TRBD2 as a possible D gene (5 bases). The CDR3 extends over 15 amino acids. The germline V gene has CDR1 KGHSH and CDR2 LQKENI. CDR3 sequence reads: CASTSSGSSTDTQCF. DNA of the CDR3: TGTGCCAGCACCTCTTCGGGATCTAGCACAGATACGCAGTGTTTT.

This clonotype appeared many times. The gene calls are TRBV9 and TRBJ2-7; D could derive from TRBD1 or TRBD2 (5 bases each). With 2 bases removed from V and 7 bases from J, the gap between germline ends came to 13 bases. This CDR3 is built from 13 residues. Per germline, CDR1 SGDLS and CDR2 YYNGEE. CDR3 coding DNA: TGTGCCAGCAGCGTGGGGGATAGGGTGGAGCAGTACTTC. Translating gives CASSVGDRVEQYF.

In this sample, this clonotype turned up a few times. The V and J genes are TRBV19 and TRBJ2-5; the D gene is possibly TRBD2 (6 bases). Germline V gene lookup returns CDR1 LNHDA and CDR2 SQIVND (reference sequence). The length of the CDR3 is 15 residues. The V end was cut by 1 base, the J end by 5 bases, with 14 bases between. The CDR3 loop reads CASSIARGEAETQYF. CDR3 in DNA: TGTGCCAGTAGTATAGCCCGCGGGGAGGCGGAGACCCAGTACTTC.

This clonotype was recorded at least ten times. The chain couples TRBV7-2 to TRBJ2-3; 11 nucleotides agree with TRBD2. Germline V gene data show CDR1 as SGHTA and CDR2 as FQGNSA. The length of the CDR3 is 15 residues. Trimming cost V 8 bases and J 4 bases; bases outside gene matches: 8. The CDR3 loop is CASVLGLAGPDTQYF. The DNA of the CDR3 is TGTGCCAGCGTACTAGGACTAGCGGGCCCAGATACGCAGTATTTT.

The chain couples TRBV20-1 to TRBJ1-5; 11 nucleotides line up with TRBD1. V was pared by 3 bases and J by 3 bases, with 7 bases of the junction left unmatched. The CDR3 length is 16 residues. Germline assignment: CDR1 DFQATT and CDR2 SNEGSKA (reference sequence). As DNA, the CDR3 is TGCAGTGCTAGTCCCGGGACAGGGGGGGCCAATCAGCCCCAGCATTTT. As protein: CSASPGTGGANQPQHF.

This clonotype was counted many times. The V and J genes are TRBV5-1 and TRBJ2-1; D is unresolved. The CDR3 length is 16 residues. Per the germline V gene, CDR1 is SGHRS and CDR2 is YFSETQ. Trimming took off 4 bases at V and 0 bases at J, with 14 bases between the two ends. The chain's CDR3 is CASSDVAGLSYNEQFF. For the CDR3, the DNA is TGCGCCAGCAGCGACGTTGCTGGCCTCTCCTACAATGAGCAGTTCTTC.

This clonotype was recorded many times. V usage is TRBV7-2 and J usage is TRBJ2-5; 13 bases map to TRBD2. Germline values: CDR1 SGHTA, CDR2 FQGNSA. CDR3 length: 16 amino acids. V lost 0 bases and J lost 9; bases outside the gene matches: 7. CDR3 region: CASSLAGLAGNRAQYF. The CDR3 coding sequence is TGTGCCAGCAGCTTAGCGGGACTAGCGGGAAACCGGGCCCAGTACTTC.

This sequence joins TRBV20-1 and TRBJ2-5, with 10 bases aligning to TRBD2. The CDR3 runs 14 residues. V lost 6 bases and J lost 2; bases outside the gene matches: 6. Germline V gene data show CDR1 as DFQATT and CDR2 as SNEGSKA (reference sequence). CDR3 coding DNA: TGCAGTGCCACCGGGACTAGCGAACAAGAGACCCAGTACTTC. This translates into CSATGTSEQETQYF.

This clonotype was detected many times. This chain joins TRBV9 and TRBJ2-7; possible D gene TRBD1, 6 bases. The germline V gene encodes CDR1 SGDLS and CDR2 YYNGEE. Deletions cut 4 bases from V and 2 bases from J, with 13 bases between. This CDR3 has 14 amino acids. Here the CDR3 reads CASSTHRVPYEQYF. In DNA form, the CDR3 reads TGTGCCAGCAGCACTCACAGGGTACCCTACGAGCAGTACTTC.

In its sample, this clonotype was seen many times. Here the CDR3 reads CASSFRTLETQYF. In DNA, the CDR3 is TGTGCCAGCAGTTTTAGGACGTTAGAGACCCAGTACTTC. The J gene is TRBJ2-5, the V gene TRBV28; D not certain. The CDR3 length is 13 residues. The germline V gene has CDR1 MDHEN and CDR2 SYDVKM. Deletions cut 3 bases from V and 4 bases from J, with 9 bases between.

The sample holds many counts of this clonotype. The chain couples TRBV28 to TRBJ2-7, with 7 bases lining up with TRBD1. Per germline, CDR1 MDHEN and CDR2 SYDVKM. The V segment lost 9 bases and the J segment 6 bases; nucleotides outside the gene matches: 14. CDR3 length: 14 residues. The CDR3 DNA reads TGTGCCAGTCACGCGCAGGACAGGAGTCTCGAGCAGTACTTC. It translates to CASHAQDRSLEQYF.